This T cell receptor (beta chain) was identified in a study of blood T cell repertoires in COVID-19. Study-wide background: T cells, B-cell-depleted T cells, or PBMCs provided the cDNA or gDNA that served as material.

Profiling relied on immunoSEQ multiplex PCR, and the TCRdb table lists in-frame clones only, not all of them. The sample includes under 300,000 clones, around 88% of them seen just once. Germline CDR1 reads LNHDA; CDR2 reads SQIVND (reference sequence). The CDR3 has 13 amino acids. Trimming shortened V by 5 bases and J by 3 bases, and 10 bases separated the two germline ends. Details on this clone: Other DNA sequences from this sample encode an identical CDR3 as well.

The origin of this receptor is a woman between 40 and 50 years old with acute COVID-19. The sequencing input was PBMCs or T cells enriched from blood (not recorded which). The chain uses TRBV19 and TRBJ1-1, with D possibly matching TRBD1 (5 bases). CDR3 residues: CASSVKGDTEAFF. In DNA, the CDR3 is TGTGCCAGTAGTGTGAAAGGGGACACTGAAGCTTTCTTT.